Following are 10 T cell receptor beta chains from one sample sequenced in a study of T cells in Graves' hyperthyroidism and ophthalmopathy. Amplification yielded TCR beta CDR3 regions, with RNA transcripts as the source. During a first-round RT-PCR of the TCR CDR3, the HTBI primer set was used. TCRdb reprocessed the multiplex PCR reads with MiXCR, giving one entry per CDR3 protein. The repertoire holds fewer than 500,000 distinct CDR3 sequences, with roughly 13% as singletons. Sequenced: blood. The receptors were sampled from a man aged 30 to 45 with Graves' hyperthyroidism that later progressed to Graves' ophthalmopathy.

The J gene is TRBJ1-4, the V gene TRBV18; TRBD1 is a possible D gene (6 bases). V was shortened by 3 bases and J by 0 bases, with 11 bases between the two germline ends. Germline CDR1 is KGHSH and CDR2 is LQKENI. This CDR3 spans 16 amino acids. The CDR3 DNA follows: TGTGCCAGCTCACCCCGACAGGAAACAACTAATGAAAAACTGTTTTTT. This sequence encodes CASSPRQETTNEKLFF.

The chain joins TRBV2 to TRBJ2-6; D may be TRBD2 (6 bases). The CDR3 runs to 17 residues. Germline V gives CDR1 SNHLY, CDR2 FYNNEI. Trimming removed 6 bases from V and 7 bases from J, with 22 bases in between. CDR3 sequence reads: CASRQPGGGSDANVLTF. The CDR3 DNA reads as TGTGCCAGCAGACAACCCGGTGGAGGGTCAGACGCCAACGTCCTGACTTTC.

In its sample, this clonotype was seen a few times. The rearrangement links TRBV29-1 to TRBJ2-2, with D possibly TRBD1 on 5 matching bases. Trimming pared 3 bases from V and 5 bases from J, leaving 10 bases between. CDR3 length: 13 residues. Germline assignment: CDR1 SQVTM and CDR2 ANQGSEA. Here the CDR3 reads CSVDRARTGELFF. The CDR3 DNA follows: TGCAGCGTTGACAGGGCTCGGACCGGGGAGCTGTTTTTT.

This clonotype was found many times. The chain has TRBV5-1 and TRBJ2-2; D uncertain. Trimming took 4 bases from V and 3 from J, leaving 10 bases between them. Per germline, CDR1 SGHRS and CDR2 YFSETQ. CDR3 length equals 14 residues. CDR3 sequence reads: CASSPGWDTGELFF. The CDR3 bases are TGCGCCAGCAGCCCCGGTTGGGACACCGGGGAGCTGTTTTTT.

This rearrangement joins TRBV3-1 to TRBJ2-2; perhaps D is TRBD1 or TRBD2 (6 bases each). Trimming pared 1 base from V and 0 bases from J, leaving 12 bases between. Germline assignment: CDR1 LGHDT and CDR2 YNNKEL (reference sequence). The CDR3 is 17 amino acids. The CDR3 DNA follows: TGTGCCAGCAGCCAAGGCGGGACATCCGCGAACACCGGGGAGCTGTTTTTT. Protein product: CASSQGGTSANTGELFF.

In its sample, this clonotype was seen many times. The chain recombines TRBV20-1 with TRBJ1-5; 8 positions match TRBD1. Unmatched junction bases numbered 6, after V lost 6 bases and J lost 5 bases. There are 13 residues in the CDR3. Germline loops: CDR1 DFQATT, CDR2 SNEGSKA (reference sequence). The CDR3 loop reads CSANPQGDQPQHF. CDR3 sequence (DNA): TGCAGTGCCAACCCACAGGGGGATCAGCCCCAGCATTTT.

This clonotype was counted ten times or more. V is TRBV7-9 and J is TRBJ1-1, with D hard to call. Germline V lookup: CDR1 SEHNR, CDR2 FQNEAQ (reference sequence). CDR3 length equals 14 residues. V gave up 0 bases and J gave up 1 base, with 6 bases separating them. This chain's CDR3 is CASSLAYGNTEAFF. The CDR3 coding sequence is TGTGCCAGCAGCTTAGCTTATGGGAACACTGAAGCTTTCTTT.

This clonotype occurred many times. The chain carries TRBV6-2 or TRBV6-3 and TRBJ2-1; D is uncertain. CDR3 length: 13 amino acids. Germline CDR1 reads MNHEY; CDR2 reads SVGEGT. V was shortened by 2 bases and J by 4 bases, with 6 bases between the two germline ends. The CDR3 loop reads CASSYGLYNEQFF. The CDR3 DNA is TGTGCCAGCAGTTACGGGCTTTACAATGAGCAGTTCTTC.

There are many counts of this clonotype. CDR3 loop: CASSLGQGDWEKLFF. The CDR3 nucleotides are TGTGCCAGCAGCTTAGGCCAGGGAGATTGGGAAAAACTGTTTTTT. This sequence joins TRBV7-2 and TRBJ1-4; D perhaps matches TRBD1 (5 bases). This CDR3 comprises 15 residues. The germline CDR1 and CDR2 sequences are SGHTA and FQGNSA. Trimming shortened V by 1 base and J by 8 bases, and 14 bases separated the two germline ends.

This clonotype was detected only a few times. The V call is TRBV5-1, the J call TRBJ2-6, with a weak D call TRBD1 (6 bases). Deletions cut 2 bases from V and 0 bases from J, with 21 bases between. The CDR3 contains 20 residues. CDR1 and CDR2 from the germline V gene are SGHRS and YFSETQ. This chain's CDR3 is CASSFPPLGTKSSGANVLTF. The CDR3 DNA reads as TGCGCCAGCAGCTTTCCGCCACTAGGGACAAAAAGCTCTGGGGCCAACGTCCTGACTTTC.